Detailed here is one T cell receptor (beta chain). The antigen is not known. The CDR3 has 13 residues. The data belong to a study of blood T cells in healthy people across ages. Findings of the study overall: Possibly confounding the expanded clonotype changes was the fact that donor CMV status was unknown. Age showed a roughly linear inverse relationship with TCR beta diversity per million T cells.

Per sample, a minimum of 6.5 million PBMCs were isolated. It was with a sample-barcoded 5' primer and a J-beta primer mix that a second PCR of about 7 to 12 cycles was run. Using its own MiXCR run on the 5' RACE reads, TCRdb lists one record per CDR3 protein. This table has about 970,000 distinct CDR3 sequences, just over 50% appearing once. Sequenced sample: blood. J is TRBJ2-1 and V is TRBV21-1. TRBV21-1 is deemed a pseudogene. The source is a woman aged 55-70 years in good health. The CDR3 bases are TGTGCCAGCAGCATATCTAGGTACAATGAGCAGTTCTTC. Translating it yields CASSISRYNEQFF.